Reported below is one TCR beta chain. What it recognizes is unknown. The germline V gene encodes CDR1 SGHTA and CDR2 FQGNSA. CDR3 length: 14 residues. This specimen belongs to a study of monozygotic twins with inflammatory bowel disease. TCRalpha and TCRbeta cDNA went through two nested PCRs of around 15 and 10 cycles. From its re-call of the 5' RACE reads, TCRdb lists each CDR3 protein once, without DNA. The sample has about 140,000 distinct CDR3 sequences, and its top ten clones hold under 2.5%. General study results and limits: Heterogeneous immunosuppressive treatment regimens may have introduced variability into patient repertoires. T cell subtypes were not distinguishable in this analysis.

The V and J genes are TRBV7-2 and TRBJ1-5. The receptor was derived from a human donor with ulcerative colitis or Crohn's disease, or a healthy co-twin of an affected twin (not recorded which). The specimen sequenced was blood. Here the CDR3 reads CASSLSGWGQPQHF.